This T cell receptor (beta chain) comes out of a study of glioma-infiltrating T cells after dendritic cell vaccination. This CDR3 comprises 15 residues. Trimming stripped 5 bases from V and 4 bases from J, with 17 bases between. Germline V gene sequence: CDR1 LNHDA, CDR2 SQIVND (reference sequence). Repertoires were generated with immunoSEQ multiplex PCR, while TCRdb's copy carries only in-frame clones and drops some. This table holds fewer than 85,000 clones, about four fifths found once. The sequence derives from a human donor with glioblastoma. This chain joins TRBV19 and TRBJ1-1; tentatively, D is TRBD1 (6 bases). The material sequenced was blood, taken before dendritic cell vaccination. The CDR3 protein is CASSDTRGGVTEAFF. Written as DNA, the CDR3 is TGTGCCAGTAGTGACACTAGGGGGGGAGTCACTGAAGCTTTCTTT.